This T cell receptor (beta chain) was observed in a study of shared clonotypes between healthy human individuals. Sequencing was performed with immunoSEQ multiplex PCR; in TCRdb, only in-frame clones are kept and a portion is missing. Among 2 million to 2.5 million clones listed, less than 95% were seen once. Naive CD8 populations comprised CD45RO-negative cells positively selected for CCR7, excluding terminally differentiated effector memory CD45RA+ cells. The donors, all of them Caucasian adults, lived in Nashville, Tennessee. The CDR3 extends over 15 amino acids. V shed 7 bases and J shed 2 bases, with 18 bases lying between them. Per germline, CDR1 SGHDT and CDR2 YYEEEE.

The TCR was taken from a man in his late teens or twenties in good health. V gene TRBV5-6 combines with J gene TRBJ2-5, with D possibly TRBD1 on 5 matching bases. Sequencing input: naive CD8+ T cells sorted from blood. CDR3 in DNA: TGTGCCAGCTCTCCTACTCCAGGGATGCAAGAGACCCAGTACTTC. Translating it yields CASSPTPGMQETQYF.